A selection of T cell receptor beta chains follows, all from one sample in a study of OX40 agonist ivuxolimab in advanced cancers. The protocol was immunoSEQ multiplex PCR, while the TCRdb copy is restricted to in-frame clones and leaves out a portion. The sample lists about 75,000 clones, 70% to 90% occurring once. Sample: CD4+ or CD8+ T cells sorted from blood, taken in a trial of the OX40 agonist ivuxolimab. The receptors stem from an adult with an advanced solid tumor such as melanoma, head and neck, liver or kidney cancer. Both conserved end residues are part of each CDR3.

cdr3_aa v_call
CASSWSGRNNEQFF TRBV5-1
CSVEDPAGGPYEQYF TRBV29-1
CASSPRDRGETSGVNEQFF TRBV21-1
CASSKTVNRGYTF TRBV6-5
CASSLGDITSDTQYF TRBV5-1
CSAKNRETQYF TRBV20-1
CASAPTQALLSGYTF TRBV6-5
CASSSRTGSNTEAFF TRBV7-9
CASSSGQGVNYGYTF TRBV28
CASSMTPGETQYF TRBV13
CASSLGDTQYF TRBV5-1
CASSNDRAIYGYTF TRBV19
CASSLWTNIQETQYF TRBV7-2
CASSSGTSRLIQETQYF TRBV7-9
CASSLDTDTQYF TRBV5-4
CASSNPGDIKNTGELFF TRBV19
CASSFVLAGALGELFF TRBV5-1
CASTPGSHAKNIQYF TRBV23-1
CATSRQAGGINEQFF TRBV15
CASSRAGVETQYF TRBV5-1
CASSLAPSYNEQFF TRBV5-1
CASSESPGGSSGNTIYF TRBV10-2
CASSYGDRGDTIYF TRBV6-5
CASSLYGGTTEAFF TRBV7-9
CASSPRTGGSETQYF TRBV5-1
CASSLDPNSKEQFF TRBV7-2
CASSSSGASGTIGETQYF TRBV11-2
CASSWGLWLRENIQYF TRBV5-1
CASSETEGRPNSPLHF TRBV6-1
CASNSSPWTYGYTF TRBV7-9
CASSGLARGGDTQYF TRBV6-1
CASSLAGGPNEQYF TRBV2
CASRRTGGAGNTIYF TRBV6-5
CASSRLGQETQYF TRBV19
CASSPERTAGAFF TRBV5-4
CASSPGPYNSPLHF TRBV6-1
CASSQDYGDKEETQYF TRBV14
CASSLFGTEAFF TRBV7-9
CAISESQVTNTGELFF TRBV10-3
CASSLGPGAGLGEQYF TRBV7-9
CASRKVSAYNEQFF TRBV6-5
CASSPRAGELFF TRBV18
CASSESFGDRDSNQPQHF TRBV10-2
CASSHNDVRYEQYF TRBV23-1
CATSRAPGLKETQYF TRBV15
CASSYSPSGRADEQFF TRBV6-6
CASSPPNRDGGLSEQYF TRBV18
CASSLGLAGGNNEQFF TRBV5-1